One sample yielded the 27 T cell receptor beta chains listed below, sequenced in a study of cytomegalovirus exposure and HLA in healthy donors. The PCR was carried out with 60 Vbeta primers and 13 Jbeta primers. Data came from immunoSEQ multiplex PCR; TCRdb stores just in-frame clones and leaves some out. This sample yields about 170,000 clones, of which about three quarters are seen a single time; about 1.6% belongs to the top ten. Source material: PBMCs. The receptors were sampled from a girl under 18 in good health and CMV-seronegative.

The chain couples TRBV6-6 to TRBJ2-1; 14 positions match TRBD2. J was trimmed by 9 bases and V by 5 bases; bases with no gene match: 6. This CDR3 has 15 amino acids. Looked up from germline, CDR1 is MNHNY and CDR2 is SVGAGI (reference sequence). The CDR3 sequence is CASSRSGLAGVEQFF. The CDR3 nucleotides are TGTGCCAGCAGTCGATCGGGACTAGCGGGGGTTGAGCAGTTCTTC.

The rearrangement uses TRBV10-2 and TRBJ1-6, with D tentatively TRBD1 (6 bases). The CDR3 is made up of 13 amino acids. Looked up from germline, CDR1 is WSHSY and CDR2 is SAAADI. Trimming removed 10 bases at V and 10 bases at J, with 17 bases between. CDR3 protein: CANRTGWRSPLHF. DNA of the CDR3: TGCGCCAACCGAACAGGGTGGCGATCACCCCTCCACTTT.

This clone was seen a few times. The chain links TRBV6-4 to TRBJ2-7, with D perhaps TRBD2 (6 bases). V was clipped by 4 bases and J by 2 bases, with 12 bases between them. Germline CDR1 is MRHNA and CDR2 is SNTAGT. The CDR3 length is 14 residues. The CDR3 nucleotides are TGTGCCAGCAGTGTCGGGGGTCTTCCCTACGAGCAGTACTTC. Translation gives CASSVGGLPYEQYF.

The rearrangement joins TRBV12-5 to TRBJ1-6; 7 bases map to TRBD1. The germline V gene has CDR1 LGHNT and CDR2 FRNRAP. Unmatched junction bases numbered 9, after V lost 6 bases and J lost 7 bases. The CDR3 runs to 15 residues. DNA for the CDR3: TGTGCTAGTGGGCTAGAGACAGGGTGGAATTCACCCCTCCACTTT. Translation: CASGLETGWNSPLHF.

This clone was recorded a few times. CDR3 loop: CASSLATGAGEETQYF. CDR3 nucleotide sequence: TGTGCCAGCAGCTTAGCCACTGGGGCGGGGGAAGAGACCCAGTACTTC. V and J are TRBV7-2 and TRBJ2-5; 7 positions match TRBD2. This CDR3 has 16 amino acids. V lost 0 bases to trimming and J lost 3 bases; unmatched junction nucleotides: 7. CDR1 is SGHTA, CDR2 FQGNSA, per germline.

The V call is TRBV7-9, the J call TRBJ1-2; possible D gene TRBD1, 6 bases. V was shortened by 5 bases and J by 4 bases, with 17 bases between the two germline ends. CDR3 length: 15 amino acids. CDR1 is SEHNR, CDR2 FQNEAQ, per germline (reference sequence). The CDR3 spells CASSPEWTVPYGYTF. CDR3 DNA: TGTGCCAGCAGCCCCGAATGGACAGTGCCCTATGGCTACACCTTC.

Only a few counts were recorded for this clone. The chain couples TRBV30 to TRBJ2-5; D may be TRBD1 (6 bases). The V gene lost 1 base and the J gene lost 4 bases, with 10 bases spanning the gap. Germline V gene data show CDR1 as GTSNPN and CDR2 as SVGIG (reference sequence). The CDR3 runs 13 residues. CDR3 sequence (DNA): TGTGCCTGGAGTGGGGGCAGGGGAGAGACCCAGTACTTC. This gives the protein CAWSGGRGETQYF.

V gene TRBV11-2 combines with J gene TRBJ1-1, with 7 bases that match TRBD1. Germline CDR1 SGHAT, CDR2 FQNNGV. There are 14 residues in the CDR3. Trimming removed 3 bases from V and 1 base from J; junction bases left unmatched: 2. The CDR3 sequence is CASSLGTENTEAFF. The CDR3 nucleotides read TGTGCCAGCAGCTTGGGGACAGAGAACACTGAAGCTTTCTTT.

The V gene is TRBV15, the J gene TRBJ1-2, with 7 bases that match TRBD1. Looked up from germline, CDR1 is LNHNV and CDR2 is YYDKDF (reference sequence). The CDR3 spans 13 residues. V dropped 5 bases and J dropped 4; count of bases not matched to a gene: 4. The CDR3 nucleotides read TGTGCCACCAGCCAGACAGGGACCTATGGCTACACCTTC. Amino acids: CATSQTGTYGYTF.

The rearrangement uses TRBV6-1 and TRBJ1-5, with 8 bases fitting TRBD1. With 4 bases clipped from V and 4 bases from J, the junction kept 6 bases outside the gene matches. This CDR3 has 15 residues. Looked up from germline, CDR1 is MNHNS and CDR2 is SASEGT. CDR3 in DNA: TGTGCCAGCAGTGGCCGGCGACAGGGGAATCAGCCCCAGCATTTT. Translation: CASSGRRQGNQPQHF.

This clone turned up a few times. This chain uses TRBV7-3 with TRBJ1-4; TRBD1 is a possible D gene (5 bases). The CDR3 is 14 amino acids. Germline CDR1 reads SGHTA; CDR2 reads FQGTGA. V lost 4 bases, J lost 3 bases, and 9 bases lay in between. CDR3 DNA: TGTGCCAGCAGCTCCGGACAATCTAATGAAAAACTGTTTTTT. Its translation: CASSSGQSNEKLFF. Full variable domain (remainder filled in from reference TRBV7-3 and TRBJ1-4): GAGVSQTPSNKVTEKGKYVELRCDPISGHTALYWYRQSLGQGPEFLIYFQGTGAADDSGLPNDRFFAVRPEGSVSTLKIQRTERGDSAVYLCASSSGQSNEKLFFGSGTQLSVL.

This clone was detected only once. The chain joins TRBV14 to TRBJ1-1, with a weak D call TRBD1 (6 bases). The V and J ends lost 1 base and 1 base respectively, with 13 bases between them. Looked up from germline, CDR1 is SGHDN and CDR2 is FVKESK. The CDR3 is made up of 16 amino acids. CDR3 sequence: CASSQGGRGGNTEAFF. The CDR3 coding sequence is TGTGCCAGCAGCCAAGGGGGGCGCGGCGGGAACACTGAAGCTTTCTTT.

Only one count was recorded for this clone. The chain employs TRBV7-9 and TRBJ1-6, with D possibly TRBD1 on 6 matching bases. Trimming took off 4 bases at V and 7 bases at J, with 14 bases between the two ends. Germline CDR1 and CDR2: SEHNR and FQNEAQ (reference sequence). This CDR3 spans 15 amino acids. In DNA, the CDR3 is TGTGCCAGCAGCTCGTTGGACAGATACAATTCACCCCTCCACTTT. It encodes CASSSLDRYNSPLHF.

V usage is TRBV6-5 and J usage is TRBJ2-7; D remains ambiguous. The CDR3 is 12 residues long. Deletions cut 2 bases from V and 4 bases from J, with 6 bases between. In germline, CDR1 is MNHEY, CDR2 SVGAGI. The DNA for the CDR3 is TGTGCCAGCAGTTACAATAATTACGAGCAGTACTTC. Translation gives CASSYNNYEQYF.

The gene calls are TRBV11-3 and TRBJ2-5; maybe TRBD2 (7 bases). Trimming left V 6 bases short and J 1 base short, with 12 bases between. The germline CDR1 and CDR2 sequences are SGHNT and YENEEA. CDR3 length equals 14 residues. The CDR3 DNA reads as TGTGCCAGCAGTTTGGGGGGGCTCCAAGAGACCCAGTACTTC. Encoded protein: CASSLGGLQETQYF. The variable domain in full, completed from reference TRBV11-3 and TRBJ2-5, reads EAGVVQSPRYKIIEKKQPVAFWCNPISGHNTLYWYLQNLGQGPELLIRYENEEAVDDSQLPKDRFSAERLKGVDSTLKIQPAELGDSAVYLCASSLGGLQETQYFGPGTRLLVL.

The DNA for the CDR3 is TGTGCCAGCAGCGCCGGGGGAGGTGAGACCCAGTACTTC. Its translation: CASSAGGGETQYF. V is TRBV9 and J is TRBJ2-5; perhaps TRBD2 as D (6 bases). Germline lookup yields CDR1 SGDLS and CDR2 YYNGEE. V was clipped by 3 bases and J by 5 bases, with 11 bases between them. The CDR3 spans 13 residues. Filled out from reference TRBV9 and TRBJ2-5, the complete variable domain reads DSGVTQTPKHLITATGQRVTLRCSPRSGDLSVYWYQQSLDQGLQFLIQYYNGEERAKGNILERFSAQQFPDLHSELNLSSLELGDSALYFCASSAGGGETQYFGPGTRLLVL.

The chain links TRBV5-8 to TRBJ2-7; 8 nucleotides line up with TRBD2. Unmatched junction bases numbered 6, after V lost 4 bases and J lost 6 bases. Germline CDR1 SGHTS, CDR2 YDEGEE. The CDR3 runs 13 residues. The CDR3 DNA is TGTGCCAGCAGCGAAAACCGGGGGGGCGAGCAGTACTTC. It is translated as CASSENRGGEQYF.

The chain carries TRBV30 and TRBJ1-2; unclear D gene. This CDR3 is 13 amino acids long. Germline V lookup: CDR1 GTSNPN, CDR2 SVGIG (reference sequence). Trimming left V 2 bases short and J 5 bases short, with 12 bases between. CDR3 nucleotide sequence: TGTGCCTGGAGTATCCATGACTTTTATGGCTACACCTTC. Its protein product is CAWSIHDFYGYTF.

The chain employs TRBV12-5 and TRBJ1-1; D is uncertain. This CDR3 has 14 amino acids. CDR1 is LGHNT, CDR2 FRNRAP, per germline. The V end lost 3 bases, the J end lost 4 bases, and 12 bases lay between the germline ends. The CDR3 coding sequence is TGTGCTAGTGGTTTTTCCCAGTTTGGCACTGAAGCTTTCTTT. Its protein is CASGFSQFGTEAFF.

This rearrangement joins TRBV19 to TRBJ1-5; the D is unclear. Germline V lookup: CDR1 LNHDA, CDR2 SQIVND (reference sequence). CDR3 size: 14 residues. Trimming took 3 bases from V and 7 from J, leaving 13 bases between them. Here the CDR3 reads CASSIGRAGQPQHF. The CDR3 coding sequence is TGTGCCAGTAGTATTGGCCGGGCGGGCCAGCCCCAGCATTTT.

The rearrangement uses TRBV7-2 and TRBJ1-5; 7 bases line up with TRBD1. J lost 6 bases, V lost 6 bases, and 8 bases had no gene match. The CDR3 length is 14 residues. Germline assignment: CDR1 SGHTA and CDR2 FQGNSA. The chain's CDR3 is CASRVQGSPQPQHF. CDR3 in DNA: TGTGCCAGCAGGGTACAGGGGTCCCCTCAGCCCCAGCATTTT.

This chain links TRBV13 with TRBJ1-2, with TRBD1 matching 9 bases. Germline assignment: CDR1 PRHDT and CDR2 FYEKMQ (reference sequence). V trimming: 3 bases; J trimming: 8 bases; junction bases outside the gene matches: 7. The CDR3 spans 14 residues. CDR3 region: CASSLEDRGGGYTF. In DNA, the CDR3 is TGTGCCAGCAGCTTGGAGGACAGGGGAGGCGGCTACACCTTC.

V and J are TRBV9 and TRBJ2-5; maybe TRBD1 (5 bases). The CDR3 sequence is 16 residues long. The V gene's germline CDR1 is SGDLS and CDR2 YYNGEE. The V end was cut by 0 bases, the J end by 5 bases, with 17 bases between. The CDR3: CASSVAGMGPGETQYF. For the CDR3, the DNA is TGTGCCAGCAGCGTAGCAGGGATGGGGCCTGGGGAGACCCAGTACTTC.

This chain connects TRBV14 to TRBJ2-1; D is unresolved. Germline CDR1 is SGHDN and CDR2 is FVKESK. The CDR3 loop spans 13 amino acids. V was clipped by 1 base and J by 4 bases, with 5 bases between them. CDR3: CASSQVLYNEQFF. For the CDR3, the DNA is TGTGCCAGCAGCCAAGTTCTTTACAATGAGCAGTTCTTC.

This clone was seen just once. The V and J genes are TRBV27 and TRBJ1-5; no clear D gene. CDR3 length: 12 amino acids. Germline V CDR1 and CDR2: MNHEY, SMNVEV (reference sequence). Trimming shortened V by 4 bases and J by 4 bases, and 5 bases separated the two germline ends. CDR3 in amino acids: CASSSINQPQHF. CDR3 bases: TGTGCCAGCAGTTCTATAAATCAGCCCCAGCATTTT.

J is TRBJ2-2 and V is TRBV28; D is ambiguous. V gave up 2 bases and J gave up 6 bases, with 10 bases separating them. The germline V gene encodes CDR1 MDHEN and CDR2 SYDVKM. The CDR3 is made up of 14 amino acids. CDR3 amino acids: CASSLSIPAGELFF. DNA of the CDR3: TGTGCCAGCAGTTTAAGCATCCCGGCCGGGGAGCTGTTTTTT.

The CDR3 sequence: CASSVGGFNQPQHF. CDR3 coding DNA: TGTGCCAGCAGCGTAGGGGGCTTCAATCAGCCCCAGCATTTT. V usage is TRBV9 and J usage is TRBJ1-5; perhaps TRBD1 as D (5 bases). The CDR3 loop spans 14 amino acids. V lost 0 bases, J lost 3 bases, and 7 bases lay in between. Germline assignment: CDR1 SGDLS and CDR2 YYNGEE.